The 32 T cell receptor beta chains presented below share a single source sample, sequenced in a study of blood T cell repertoires in COVID-19 (dated by TCRdb to 2020 to 2021). The library was generated by the immunoSEQ multiplex PCR assay. TCRdb obtained this table from immuneACCESS and retained in-frame rearrangements with V and J assigned. These tables miss some clones; where compared with another copy, unresolved V genes account for less than half of the shortfall, and the remainder is unexplained. Present in this sample are approximately 77,000 clones, roughly 90% of which were seen just once. Roughly 2% of the sample goes to the ten largest clones. The material sequenced was peripheral blood. The receptors shown here come from a man aged 25-40 years with acute or convalescent COVID-19.

This clone was seen only once. The same CDR3 also results from other DNA sequences found in this sample. The chain joins TRBV7-9 to TRBJ2-7; 7 nucleotides agree with TRBD1. The germline gives CDR1 SEHNR, CDR2 FQNEAQ (reference sequence). CDR3 length: 12 amino acids. Trimming removed 9 bases from V and 8 bases from J; junction bases left unmatched: 10. CDR3 amino acids: CASSPKQGKQYF. The CDR3 nucleotides are TGTGCCAGTAGCCCGAAACAGGGGAAGCAGTACTTC. The entire variable domain, with the rest obtained from reference TRBV7-9 and TRBJ2-7, is as follows: DTGVSQNPRHKITKRGQNVTFRCDPISEHNRLYWYRQTLGQGPEFLTYFQNEAQLEKSRLLSDRFSAERPKGSFSTLEIQRTEQGDSAMYLCASSPKQGKQYFGPGTRLTVT.

The V and J genes are TRBV5-1 and TRBJ1-2; no reliable D call. V was clipped by 7 bases and J by 2 bases, with 15 bases between them. The germline CDR1 and CDR2 sequences are SGHRS and YFSETQ. The CDR3 contains 14 residues. In DNA form, the CDR3 reads TGCGCCAGCTCCCCGGGAGATACAAACTATGGCTACACCTTC. Encoded protein: CASSPGDTNYGYTF.

This clone appeared a single time. Here the CDR3 DNA reads TGTGCCAGCAGTGATCTTACAGAAGGGACAGGGGGGGATGAAAAACTGTTTTTT. It is translated as CASSDLTEGTGGDEKLFF. The J gene is TRBJ1-4, the V gene TRBV6-1; 11 bases map to TRBD1. The J segment lost 6 bases and the V segment lost 3 bases, leaving 12 bases of the junction unmatched. Germline V CDR1 and CDR2: MNHNS, SASEGT. CDR3 size: 18 residues.

The chain employs TRBV11-2 and TRBJ2-7, with D hard to call. There are 12 residues in the CDR3. V was shortened by 6 bases and J by 4 bases, with 10 bases between the two germline ends. Germline CDR1 and CDR2: SGHAT and FQNNGV. CDR3 bases: TGTGCCAGCAGTCCAGGCCCGTACGAGCAGTACTTC. Translated: CASSPGPYEQYF.

The chain joins TRBV7-9 to TRBJ2-1; 13 bases map to TRBD2. The germline V gene has CDR1 SEHNR and CDR2 FQNEAQ (reference sequence). There are 15 residues in the CDR3. V was clipped by 4 bases and J by 9 bases; unmatched bases: 6. CDR3 in amino acids: CASSSQGLAGVEQFF. The CDR3 bases are TGTGCCAGCAGCTCCCAAGGACTAGCGGGAGTTGAGCAGTTCTTC.

This sequence joins TRBV27 and TRBJ1-2, with a weak D call TRBD1 (6 bases). V lost 7 bases and J 4 bases, leaving 13 bases between the germline ends. Germline V gene data show CDR1 as MNHEY and CDR2 as SMNVEV (reference sequence). The length of the CDR3 is 13 residues. The CDR3 DNA sequence: TGTGCCAGCATAGGGCAGGGGAGCTATGGCTACACCTTC. Translation: CASIGQGSYGYTF.

The V call is TRBV19, the J call TRBJ2-1; TRBD2 might be the D (7 bases). CDR3 length: 16 amino acids. CDR1 LNHDA and CDR2 SQIVND come from the germline V gene (reference sequence). Between the trimmed V and J ends, which lost 10 bases and 0 bases, there was a span of 19 bases. The DNA for the CDR3 is TGTGCCACATCAACTCCCCGGGGGGCCTCCTACAATGAGCAGTTCTTC. Encoded protein: CATSTPRGASYNEQFF.

The chain combines TRBV9 with TRBJ2-1; 8 nucleotides agree with TRBD2. CDR1 and CDR2 from the germline V gene are SGDLS and YYNGEE. J was trimmed by 5 bases and V by 2 bases; bases with no gene match: 3. This CDR3 region has 14 residues. This CDR3 reads CASSVHGGDNEQFF. DNA for the CDR3: TGTGCCAGCAGCGTGCACGGGGGGGACAATGAGCAGTTCTTC.

The chain has TRBV3-1 (or the pseudogene TRBV3-2) and TRBJ2-1, with D tentatively TRBD2 (6 bases). The CDR3 contains 19 residues. The germline V gene has CDR1 LGHDT and CDR2 YNNKEL (reference sequence). V was cut by 0 bases and J by 3 bases, with 21 bases left in between. The CDR3, as DNA: TGTGCCAGCAGCCAAGACCCCCTGGGGGTAGCGGCATTCTACAATGAGCAGTTCTTC. Residues: CASSQDPLGVAAFYNEQFF.

J is TRBJ2-7 and V is TRBV5-1; D possibly corresponds to TRBD1 (5 bases). V shed 6 bases and J shed 4 bases, with 14 bases lying between them. The CDR3 is made up of 13 amino acids. CDR1 and CDR2 from the germline V gene are SGHRS and YFSETQ. In nucleotides, the CDR3 is TGCGCCAGCAATGCAGACAGTGGGTACGAGCAGTACTTC. Its translation: CASNADSGYEQYF.

J is TRBJ2-2 and V is TRBV21-1; the table gives TRBD1 as D, unverified against the DNA. TRBV21-1 is recorded as a pseudogene. The CDR3 extends over 16 amino acids. The CDR3 coding sequence is TGTGCCAGCAGCAAAGGGCCAGGGAAAGTGACCGGGGAGCTGTTTTTT. It translates to CASSKGPGKVTGELFF.

J is TRBJ1-1 and V is TRBV27; D possibly corresponds to TRBD1 (6 bases). The CDR3 sequence is 14 residues long. V was pared by 5 bases and J by 2 bases, with 12 bases between. Germline lookup yields CDR1 MNHEY and CDR2 SMNVEV (reference sequence). Written as DNA, the CDR3 is TGTGCCAGCAGTACTCGACAGGTAAACACTGAAGCTTTCTTT. This sequence encodes CASSTRQVNTEAFF.

V gene TRBV25-1 combines with J gene TRBJ1-4; D call uncertain. Germline V lookup: CDR1 MGHDK, CDR2 SYGVNS. The length of the CDR3 is 18 residues. Trimming pared 1 base from V and 6 bases from J, leaving 21 bases between. CDR3 nucleotide sequence: TGTGCCAGCAGTGAATCCGCCCCCTATCCCGGGAAGTATGAAAAACTGTTTTTT. It encodes CASSESAPYPGKYEKLFF.

The chain combines TRBV5-7 with TRBJ2-1, with a tentative D call TRBD1 (5 bases). TRBV5-7 qualifies as an ORF whose function is uncertain. V was cut by 7 bases and J by 5 bases, with 16 bases left in between. CDR3 length: 14 residues. The CDR3 reads CASEQEQVNNEQFF. DNA for the CDR3: TGTGCCAGCGAACAAGAACAGGTAAACAATGAGCAGTTCTTC.

The chain couples TRBV5-4 to TRBJ1-2; D may be TRBD1 (5 bases). CDR1 is SGHNT and CDR2 is YYREEE in the germline V gene (reference sequence). Between the trimmed V and J ends, which lost 9 bases and 1 base, there was a span of 16 bases. This CDR3 comprises 14 residues. The CDR3 loop is CATRTQTYNYGYTF. The CDR3 DNA sequence: TGTGCCACACGGACACAAACTTATAACTATGGCTACACCTTC.

The rearrangement links TRBV27 to TRBJ1-5; TRBD1 might be the D (5 bases). In germline, CDR1 is MNHEY, CDR2 SMNVEV (reference sequence). This CDR3 is built from 14 residues. Deletions cut 6 bases from V and 1 base from J, with 10 bases between. The CDR3 sequence is CASSRDSSNQPQHF. As DNA, the CDR3 is TGTGCCAGCAGCCGGGACTCGAGCAATCAGCCCCAGCATTTT.

This chain joins TRBV5-7 and TRBJ1-2, with 8 positions matching TRBD1. TRBV5-7 is an open reading frame, and its role is uncertain. The CDR3 length is 16 residues. The V and J ends lost 2 bases and 1 base, in that order; junction bases with no gene match: 7. CDR3 in DNA: TGTGCCAGCAGCTTAGGGGGGACAGGACTTAACTATGGCTACACCTTC. Translation gives CASSLGGTGLNYGYTF.

This clone was found once. V is TRBV25-1 and J is TRBJ1-1; 9 nucleotides agree with TRBD1. From germline, CDR1 is MGHDK and CDR2 SYGVNS. The CDR3 extends over 14 amino acids. The junction had 6 bases not matched to a gene; V was cut back by 9 bases and J by 1 base. The CDR3 nucleotides are TGTGCCAGTACCGGGACAGGGAGGAACACTGAAGCTTTCTTT. As protein: CASTGTGRNTEAFF.

The count of this clone is one. The chain carries TRBV7-9 and TRBJ1-2, with D unclear. Germline assignment: CDR1 SEHNR and CDR2 FQNEAQ (reference sequence). V lost 1 base and J lost 2, with 8 bases in between. The CDR3 is 14 residues long. The CDR3 region is CASSLVAPNYGYTF. The CDR3 DNA is TGTGCCAGCAGCTTAGTGGCTCCGAACTATGGCTACACCTTC.

This clone has just a few counts. J is TRBJ2-7 and V is TRBV6-2 or TRBV6-3; 9 bases align to TRBD1. The CDR3 totals 17 residues. Germline trimming cut 2 bases from V and 7 bases from J; bases unmatched to any gene: 15. Germline loops: CDR1 MNHEY, CDR2 SVGEGT. The CDR3 DNA reads TGTGCCAGCAGTTACGATATCACCGGGACAGGGTTGGGGGAGCAGTACTTC. It yields the protein CASSYDITGTGLGEQYF.

This chain joins TRBV4-2 and TRBJ2-1; 7 nucleotides align to TRBD2. Germline lookup yields CDR1 LGHNA and CDR2 YNFKEQ. The CDR3 is 15 residues long. J was trimmed by 3 bases and V by 4 bases; bases with no gene match: 6. The CDR3 DNA reads TGTGCCAGCAGCCTTCGACTAGCCAACTACAATGAGCAGTTCTTC. Protein: CASSLRLANYNEQFF.

The CDR3 loop reads CASSPQEGNTEAFF. The CDR3 bases are TGTGCCAGCTCACCCCAGGAAGGGAACACTGAAGCTTTCTTT. This rearrangement joins TRBV18 to TRBJ1-1; D remains unclear. CDR1 is KGHSH, CDR2 LQKENI, per germline. V was clipped by 3 bases and J by 1 base, with 9 bases between them. This CDR3 is built from 14 residues.

This chain links TRBV27 with TRBJ2-1; 9 nucleotides agree with TRBD2. V was clipped by 2 bases and J by 0 bases; unmatched bases: 2. This CDR3 region has 16 residues. Germline assignment: CDR1 MNHEY and CDR2 SMNVEV (reference sequence). CDR3 nucleotide sequence: TGTGCCAGCAGTTTAAGGCGGGGGGGCTCCTACAATGAGCAGTTCTTC. Amino acid sequence: CASSLRRGGSYNEQFF.

The chain links TRBV6-6 to TRBJ2-7; 9 nucleotides match TRBD1. This CDR3 has 12 residues. Trimming at V came to 5 bases and at J to 12 bases, leaving 8 bases not matched to a gene. Looked up from germline, CDR1 is MNHNY and CDR2 is SVGAGI (reference sequence). The CDR3 nucleotides read TGTGCCAGCAGTCGATCCGGGACAGGGTCGTACGTC. It codes for CASSRSGTGSYV.

The chain is built from TRBV29-1 and TRBJ1-1; D ambiguous. The CDR3 covers 15 residues. In germline, CDR1 is SQVTM, CDR2 ANQGSEA. Trimming removed 3 bases from V and 7 bases from J, with 21 bases in between. CDR3 sequence reads: CSVDTSVGGSGEAFF. The CDR3 DNA is TGCAGCGTTGACACCTCGGTGGGAGGGTCCGGTGAAGCTTTCTTT.

This clone showed up just once. The chain links TRBV6-2 or TRBV6-3 to TRBJ2-6; 10 bases agree with TRBD1. This CDR3 spans 19 amino acids. The V gene's germline CDR1 is MNHEY and CDR2 SVGEGT. V was pared by 5 bases and J by 2 bases, with 12 bases of the junction left unmatched. The CDR3 here is CASSKPGTGAATGANVLTF. The DNA for the CDR3 is TGTGCCAGCAGTAAACCCGGGACAGGGGCAGCCACTGGGGCCAACGTCCTGACTTTC.

The CDR3 bases are TGTGCCAGCGGGGAACAGGCTGGGGCCAACGTCCTGACTTTC. Translated: CASGEQAGANVLTF. This chain links TRBV6-5 with TRBJ2-6; maybe TRBD1 (5 bases). CDR3 length: 14 residues. V dropped 8 bases and J dropped 2 bases, with 10 bases sitting between them. CDR1 is MNHEY, CDR2 SVGAGI, per germline.

This clone was counted once. The rearrangement joins TRBV5-5 to TRBJ1-4; 9 bases line up with TRBD1. Looked up from germline, CDR1 is SGHKS and CDR2 is YYEKEE (reference sequence). The ends lost 2 bases at V and 2 bases at J; junction bases unmatched: 7. The CDR3 is made up of 17 amino acids. The chain's CDR3 is CASSFRQGDGTNEKLFF. The CDR3 DNA follows: TGTGCCAGCAGCTTTCGACAGGGGGATGGGACTAATGAAAAACTGTTTTTT.

This clone was picked up a small number of times. The chain couples TRBV5-4 to TRBJ1-1; a possible D gene is TRBD1 (6 bases). V gave up 2 bases and J gave up 1 base, with 15 bases separating them. This CDR3 spans 16 amino acids. Germline CDR1 and CDR2: SGHNT and YYREEE (reference sequence). CDR3 nucleotide sequence: TGTGCCAGCAGCTTATCTTCGGGACATAAGAACACTGAAGCTTTCTTT. Translated: CASSLSSGHKNTEAFF. Using reference TRBV5-4 and TRBJ1-1 for the parts outside the CDR3, the full variable domain is ETGVTQSPTHLIKTRGQQVTLRCSSQSGHNTVSWYQQALGQGPQFIFQYYREEENGRGNFPPRFSGLQFPNYSSELNVNALELDDSALYLCASSLSSGHKNTEAFFGQGTRLTVV.

This chain links TRBV4-1 with TRBJ2-1, with D hard to call. This CDR3 is 14 amino acids long. V dropped 2 bases and J dropped 5 bases, with 10 bases sitting between them. CDR1 is MGHRA, CDR2 YSYEKL, per germline. The CDR3 here is CASSQRGGDNEQFF. The CDR3 DNA reads as TGCGCCAGCAGCCAAAGAGGTGGTGACAATGAGCAGTTCTTC.

J is TRBJ1-6 and V is TRBV7-8; tentative D call: TRBD1 (5 bases). The CDR3 extends over 15 amino acids. The V and J ends lost 2 bases and 7 bases respectively, with 12 bases between them. In germline, CDR1 is SGHVS, CDR2 FQNEAQ. The CDR3 sequence is CASSLRRDRNSPLHF. The CDR3 nucleotides are TGTGCCAGCAGCTTACGTAGAGACAGAAATTCACCCCTCCACTTT. Based on the CDR3 plus reference TRBV7-8 and TRBJ1-6, the full variable domain is GAGVSQSPRYKVAKRGQDVALRCDPISGHVSLFWYQQALGQGPEFLTYFQNEAQLDKSGLPSDRFFAERPEGSVSTLKIQRTQQEDSAVYLCASSLRRDRNSPLHFGNGTRLTVT.

The chain combines TRBV7-9 with TRBJ1-2; a possible D gene is TRBD1 (6 bases). Deletions cut 5 bases from V and 5 bases from J, with 12 bases between. CDR1 is SEHNR and CDR2 is FQNEAQ in the germline V gene (reference sequence). This CDR3 comprises 13 residues. Here the CDR3 DNA reads TGTGCCAGCAGCACGAATCAGGGGTATGGCTACACCTTC. It specifies CASSTNQGYGYTF. Combining the CDR3 with reference TRBV7-9 and TRBJ1-2 gives the whole variable domain DTGVSQNPRHKITKRGQNVTFRCDPISEHNRLYWYRQTLGQGPEFLTYFQNEAQLEKSRLLSDRFSAERPKGSFSTLEIQRTEQGDSAMYLCASSTNQGYGYTFGSGTRLTVV.